A single T cell receptor (beta chain) is shown here with its context. Antigen unknown. Naive CD8 cells lacked CD45RO, underwent positive selection for CCR7 and left out terminally differentiated effector memory CD45RA+ cells. Donors were healthy HIV-negative adults without recent acute infections or vaccinations. The source of the sample is a study of shared clonotypes between healthy human individuals. About the study: Each donor contributed plates that comprised three CD4 naive, three CD4 memory, two CD8 naive and one CD8 memory.

Study outcomes and limitations: Sequencing of the sorted subsets was shown by rarefaction to be incomplete despite large depth.

The length of the CDR3 is 15 residues. Trimming cost V 2 bases and J 8 bases, with 18 bases left between them. The germline gives CDR1 MDHEN, CDR2 SYDVKM. Some clones are missing from TCRdb's copy, which holds only in-frame ones; the method was immunoSEQ multiplex PCR. Among under 2,000,000 clones listed, approximately 95% were seen once. The chain is built from TRBV28 and TRBJ1-1, with D possibly TRBD1 on 5 matching bases. Source material: naive CD8+ T cells sorted from blood. This clonotype originated in a man aged 18 to 35 in good health. The CDR3 sequence is CASSLRGRGEQEAFF. In DNA, the CDR3 is TGTGCCAGCAGTTTAAGGGGCCGGGGGGAACAAGAAGCTTTCTTT.